This TCR beta chain was found in a study of beta chain features in type 1 diabetes. Expressed TCRB transcripts were sequenced because the isolated RNA had all been reverse transcribed beforehand. Profiled with immunoSEQ multiplex PCR; TCRdb holds only in-frame clones, not every one. Of 860,000 or so clones listed, roughly a sixth were seen once; the top ten hold about 0.02%. The V end lost 3 bases, the J end lost 4 bases, and 13 bases lay between the germline ends. The CDR3 is 14 residues long. The germline V gene has CDR1 SGDLS and CDR2 YYNGEE. The receptor comes from a woman aged 18-29 years in good health. The J gene is TRBJ2-5, the V gene TRBV9; no definite D call. The sample was naive CD4+ T cells from blood. CDR3 sequence reads: CASSEDPSRETQYF. CDR3 nucleotides: TGTGCCAGCAGCGAGGATCCCTCTCGAGAGACCCAGTACTTC.